This is a list of T cell receptor beta chains from one sample in a study of OX40 agonist ivuxolimab in advanced cancers. TCRdb keeps only in-frame clones here, not all; method: immunoSEQ multiplex PCR. The sample consists of 15,000 to 20,000 clones, 73% of them appearing once. Sequences were derived from CD4+ or CD8+ T cells sorted from blood, sampled in a trial of the OX40 agonist ivuxolimab. The origin of the receptors is an adult with an advanced solid tumor such as melanoma, head and neck, liver or kidney cancer. CDR3s include the opening cysteine and the closing phenylalanine or tryptophan. Each record gives: V gene, J gene, D gene, clone size, CDR3 protein, CDR3 DNA. The D gene is left open where the match is weak. The size of a clone is reported for some rows only, either as once, few or many, or as a class for expanded clones.

TRBV10-3	TRBJ2-7	TRBD2	many	CAISESLAGGPIHRIHEQYF	TGTGCCATCAGTGAGAGTCTAGCGGGAGGGCCGATTCATCGTATCCACGAGCAGTACTTC
TRBV6-5	TRBJ2-1	TRBD1	NA	CATGNRGNNEQFF	TGTGCCACCGGGAACAGGGGGAACAATGAGCAGTTCTTC
TRBV5-6	TRBJ2-7	NA	NA	CASSLPGVDYEQYF	TGTGCCAGCAGCTTGCCAGGGGTGGACTACGAGCAGTACTTC
TRBV11-2	TRBJ2-7	TRBD2	NA	CASSLNSGLAGVEQYF	TGTGCCAGCAGCTTAAATTCTGGGCTAGCGGGAGTCGAGCAGTACTTC
TRBV30	TRBJ1-2	NA	few	CARTGQENYGYTF	TGTGCCAGGACCGGGCAGGAGAACTATGGCTACACCTTC
TRBV7-9	TRBJ2-1	TRBD2	NA	CASSPGTIPKGYNEQFF	TGTGCCAGCAGCCCAGGGACTATCCCAAAGGGTTACAATGAGCAGTTCTTC
TRBV7-6	TRBJ2-2	TRBD2	NA	CASSFPGLAGGPDTGELFF	TGTGCCAGCAGCTTCCCGGGACTAGCGGGAGGGCCGGACACCGGGGAGCTGTTTTTT
TRBV5-4	TRBJ1-2	NA	NA	CASSLSVAAGYGYTF	TGTGCCAGCAGCTTGTCTGTGGCGGCAGGGTATGGCTACACCTTC
TRBV6-6	TRBJ1-1	TRBD1	NA	CASRPGQGTFGTFF	TGTGCCAGCAGACCCGGACAGGGGACCTTCGGGACTTTCTTT
TRBV6-7	TRBJ2-7	TRBD1	NA	CASSSGQGGPYEQYF	TGTGCCAGCAGTTCCGGACAGGGGGGGCCCTACGAGCAGTACTTC
TRBV6-1	TRBJ1-5	NA	few	CATQDEGDTQPQHF	TGTGCCACCCAAGATGAGGGGGATACTCAGCCCCAGCATTTT
TRBV9	TRBJ2-7	TRBD2	few	CASSVGSSGFNYEQYF	TGTGCCAGCAGCGTAGGATCTAGCGGATTCAACTACGAGCAGTACTTC
TRBV15	TRBJ2-2	NA	once	CATSREVQGGTGELFF	TGTGCCACCAGCAGAGAGGTTCAGGGCGGCACCGGGGAGCTGTTTTTT
TRBV7-2	TRBJ2-5	NA	NA	CASSPRTLTFGQYF	TGTGCCAGCAGCCCACGCACTTTAACTTTCGGGCAGTACTTC
TRBV4-3	TRBJ2-1	NA	once	CASSQGGMGGYEQFF	TGCGCCAGCAGCCAAGGCGGGATGGGGGGCTATGAGCAGTTCTTC
TRBV7-9	TRBJ1-1	NA	few	CATSAPSSLMNTEAFF	TGTGCCACCTCAGCCCCGTCTAGCCTCATGAACACTGAAGCTTTCTTT
TRBV27	TRBJ1-5	NA	few	CASSSRGGNQPQHF	TGTGCCAGCAGTTCTCGCGGGGGTAATCAGCCCCAGCATTTT
TRBV7-9	TRBJ2-1	TRBD2	NA	CASSVRLAGEFISYNEQFF	TGTGCCAGCAGCGTTCGGCTAGCGGGAGAATTCATTTCCTACAATGAGCAGTTCTTC
TRBV27	TRBJ2-1	NA	NA	CASRPLADSAYNEQFF	TGTGCCAGCAGACCTCTCGCGGACAGCGCCTACAATGAGCAGTTCTTC
TRBV2	TRBJ1-2	NA	NA	CASSEKHRLGYTF	TGTGCCAGCAGTGAAAAGCACAGATTGGGCTACACCTTC
TRBV5-4	TRBJ2-7	NA	NA	CASSSTSASAPYEQYF	TGTGCCAGCAGCTCGACCTCCGCTAGCGCGCCCTACGAGCAGTACTTC
TRBV14	TRBJ1-1	NA	NA	CASRLDGGNTEAFF	TGTGCCAGCAGACTAGATGGGGGGAACACTGAAGCTTTCTTT
TRBV5-6	TRBJ1-5	TRBD1	NA	CASTAGQGHNQPQHF	TGTGCCAGCACCGCGGGACAGGGACACAATCAGCCCCAGCATTTT
TRBV28	TRBJ2-3	NA	NA	CASSQEASTDTQYF	TGTGCCAGCAGTCAGGAGGCTAGCACAGATACGCAGTATTTT
TRBV11-2	TRBJ2-7	TRBD1	few	CASSTSTGGYEQYF	TGTGCCAGCAGCACTTCGACAGGGGGGTACGAGCAGTACTTC
TRBV6-5	TRBJ2-7	TRBD2	NA	CASNHETSGSYEQYF	TGTGCCAGCAACCACGAGACTAGCGGTTCCTACGAGCAGTACTTC
TRBV5-5	TRBJ2-2	TRBD2	NA	CASSLIPAGVNTGELFF	TGTGCCAGCAGCTTAATCCCAGCGGGAGTGAACACCGGGGAGCTGTTTTTT
TRBV2	TRBJ2-7	NA	once	CASSLTVSYEQYF	TGTGCCAGCAGTCTGACAGTTTCCTACGAGCAGTACTTC
TRBV27	TRBJ2-4	NA	once	CASSDGPPPKNIQYF	TGTGCCAGCAGCGATGGCCCGCCCCCCAAAAACATTCAGTACTTC
TRBV6-5	TRBJ2-2	NA	NA	CASTARDAGELFF	TGTGCCAGCACGGCTAGAGATGCCGGGGAGCTGTTTTTT
TRBV19	TRBJ2-1	TRBD2	once	CASSINPGLAGVYNEQFF	TGTGCCAGTAGTATAAATCCCGGACTAGCGGGAGTGTACAATGAGCAGTTCTTC
TRBV25-1	TRBJ2-1	NA	NA	CASSVGRSYNEQFF	TGTGCCAGCAGTGTGGGACGATCCTACAATGAGCAGTTCTTC
TRBV5-1	TRBJ2-7	TRBD2	NA	CASSLFRDSGNSYEQYF	TGCGCCAGCAGCTTGTTTAGAGATAGCGGGAACTCCTACGAGCAGTACTTC
TRBV6-5	TRBJ1-5	NA	NA	CASSYSWQTINQPQHF	TGTGCCAGCAGTTACTCTTGGCAGACAATAAATCAGCCCCAGCATTTT
TRBV28	TRBJ1-1	NA	NA	CASTELGSTEAFF	TGTGCCAGCACTGAATTGGGGAGCACTGAAGCTTTCTTT
TRBV30	TRBJ1-5	TRBD1	NA	CAWSGGQGSNQPQHF	TGTGCCTGGAGTGGTGGACAGGGCAGCAATCAGCCCCAGCATTTT
TRBV29-1	TRBJ1-2	NA	NA	CSVEDRSQGTYGYTF	TGCAGCGTTGAGGATCGCAGCCAGGGAACCTATGGCTACACCTTC
TRBV7-3	TRBJ2-1	NA	few	CASSIGQRQFF	TGTGCCAGCAGCATTGGACAAAGGCAGTTCTTC
TRBV11-1	TRBJ1-1	NA	few	CASSFVDTEAFF	TGTGCCAGCAGCTTCGTAGACACTGAAGCTTTCTTT
TRBV7-9	TRBJ2-1	TRBD2	NA	CASSLQTSGIFNEQFF	TGTGCCAGCAGCTTACAGACTAGCGGGATATTCAATGAGCAGTTCTTC
TRBV19	TRBJ2-4	NA	NA	CASSIEPGKVENIQYF	TGTGCCAGTAGTATAGAGCCAGGGAAGGTGGAAAACATTCAGTACTTC
TRBV7-6	TRBJ2-5	NA	NA	CASSRARDFVETQYF	TGTGCCAGCAGCCGTGCCCGGGACTTCGTGGAGACCCAGTACTTC
TRBV7-7	TRBJ2-1	TRBD1	NA	CASSSAGGNDNEQFF	TGTGCCAGCAGCTCGGCAGGGGGAAACGACAATGAGCAGTTCTTC